Presented here are 27 T cell receptor beta chains from one specimen sequenced in a study of blood T cell repertoires in COVID-19. Method: immunoSEQ multiplex PCR; TCRdb's copy keeps in-frame clones and lacks some. The sample includes fewer than 300,000 clones, about nine tenths of them seen just once. Sequenced: PBMCs or T cells enriched from blood (not recorded which). The receptors come from a man between 18 and 35 years old who had recovered from COVID-19.

The V gene is TRBV19, the J gene TRBJ1-5; D perhaps matches TRBD1 (5 bases). The CDR3 loop spans 15 amino acids. V was pared by 5 bases and J by 6 bases, with 17 bases between. Germline lookup yields CDR1 LNHDA and CDR2 SQIVND (reference sequence). DNA of the CDR3: TGTGCCAGTAGTCCAGGCCCTGGAGGGGTTCAGCCCCAGCATTTT. It specifies CASSPGPGGVQPQHF.

This chain connects TRBV27 to TRBJ2-1; D might be TRBD2 (6 bases). Germline lookup yields CDR1 MNHEY and CDR2 SMNVEV (reference sequence). The CDR3 contains 15 residues. V was cut by 8 bases and J by 2 bases, with 16 bases left in between. The CDR3 DNA sequence: TGTGCCAGCTCCCCCATAGCGGAAACCTACAATGAGCAGTTCTTC. This codes for CASSPIAETYNEQFF.

V is TRBV19 and J is TRBJ1-2, with 9 bases identical to TRBD1. V lost 6 bases, J lost 7 bases, and 9 bases stayed unmatched. The CDR3 is 14 amino acids. CDR1 LNHDA and CDR2 SQIVND come from the germline V gene (reference sequence). The CDR3 DNA is TGTGCCAGTAGGTACCGGGACAGGGAAAGTGGCTACACCTTC. Encoded protein: CASRYRDRESGYTF.

This rearrangement joins TRBV29-1 to TRBJ2-1, with a possible D match to TRBD2 (5 bases). This CDR3 region has 16 residues. V lost 0 bases and J 1 base, leaving 13 bases between the germline ends. Germline V gene lookup returns CDR1 SQVTM and CDR2 ANQGSEA. In nucleotides, the CDR3 is TGCAGCGTTGAAGAACCAGGTCGAGGGTCCTACAATGAGCAGTTCTTC. This gives the protein CSVEEPGRGSYNEQFF.

This chain connects TRBV10-3 to TRBJ2-1; 7 nucleotides agree with TRBD2. The CDR3 spans 14 residues. V shed 3 bases, J shed 6 bases, and the junction held 5 bases outside the gene matches. The germline V gene encodes CDR1 ENHRY and CDR2 SYGVKD. DNA for the CDR3: TGTGCCATCAGTGACTCGAGACTAGCCAATGAGCAGTTCTTC. Translation: CAISDSRLANEQFF.

The chain combines TRBV19 with TRBJ2-7; 9 positions match TRBD1. Germline V gene lookup returns CDR1 LNHDA and CDR2 SQIVND (reference sequence). The V and J ends lost 4 bases and 1 base, in that order; junction bases with no gene match: 2. The CDR3 covers 14 residues. This CDR3 is CASSRQGVSYEQYF. The CDR3, as DNA: TGTGCCAGTAGTAGACAGGGGGTATCCTACGAGCAGTACTTC. The full variable domain, with the rest looked up from reference TRBV19 and TRBJ2-7, is DGGITQSPKYLFRKEGQNVTLSCEQNLNHDAMYWYRQDPGQGLRLIYYSQIVNDFQKGDIAEGYSVSREKKESFPLTVTSAQKNPTAFYLCASSRQGVSYEQYFGPGTRLTVT.

The gene calls are TRBV6-5 and TRBJ2-7, with 7 nucleotides matching TRBD2. The germline CDR1 and CDR2 sequences are MNHEY and SVGAGI. V gave up 8 bases and J gave up 0 bases; unmatched junction bases: 10. The CDR3 is 15 amino acids. The CDR3 bases are TGTGCCAGCCGTACGGGAGGCCAGTCCTCCTACGAGCAGTACTTC. The encoded protein is CASRTGGQSSYEQYF.

V is TRBV6-5 and J is TRBJ2-1, with 7 nucleotides matching TRBD1. V lost 5 bases to trimming and J lost 7 bases; unmatched junction nucleotides: 5. The CDR3 extends over 13 amino acids. Germline CDR1 and CDR2: MNHEY and SVGAGI. CDR3 in DNA: TGTGCCAGCAGTCAACAGGGGTCAAATGAGCAGTTCTTC. It yields the protein CASSQQGSNEQFF.

This clone was observed once. The chain uses TRBV28 and TRBJ2-7; the D gene is possibly TRBD2 (7 bases). Trimming removed 4 bases at V and 3 bases at J, with 19 bases between. Germline CDR1 and CDR2: MDHEN and SYDVKM. The CDR3 consists of 16 residues. The CDR3 loop is CASSSPGGGRVYEQYF. The DNA for the CDR3 is TGTGCCAGCAGTTCCCCGGGGGGCGGGCGAGTCTACGAGCAGTACTTC.

The genes are TRBV27 and TRBJ2-7; 10 bases are shared with TRBD1. This CDR3 has 14 amino acids. J lost 12 bases, V lost 6 bases, and 14 bases had no gene match. Germline values: CDR1 MNHEY, CDR2 SMNVEV (reference sequence). CDR3 protein: CASRKGDRGLSLYF. In DNA, the CDR3 is TGTGCCAGCAGGAAAGGGGACAGGGGTTTATCGCTGTACTTC.

The chain is built from TRBV19 and TRBJ1-5; 10 bases agree with TRBD1. With V trimmed by 6 bases and J by 2 bases, 7 bases remained unmatched. The CDR3 sequence is 16 residues long. The germline gives CDR1 LNHDA, CDR2 SQIVND (reference sequence). CDR3 nucleotides: TGTGCCAGTAGATTGACAGGGGGCGAGGGCAATCAGCCCCAGCATTTT. This encodes CASRLTGGEGNQPQHF.

This clone was recorded once. The chain employs TRBV6-5 and TRBJ1-1, with D uncertain. Germline V gene data show CDR1 as MNHEY and CDR2 as SVGAGI. This CDR3 has 14 residues. Deletions cut 0 bases from V and 11 bases from J, with 16 bases between. This CDR3 is CASSYSGSRVRAFF. CDR3 DNA sequence: TGTGCCAGCAGTTACTCTGGGAGCCGGGTCCGCGCTTTCTTT.

This chain connects TRBV7-9 to TRBJ2-1; 10 bases map to TRBD2. The CDR3 length is 14 residues. Germline values: CDR1 SEHNR, CDR2 FQNEAQ (reference sequence). V trimming: 7 bases; J trimming: 10 bases; junction bases outside the gene matches: 10. The CDR3 coding sequence is TGTGCCAGCACCCCCGGGACTAGCGAAGGCGAGCAGTTCTTC. Amino acid sequence: CASTPGTSEGEQFF.

The gene calls are TRBV3-1 (or the pseudogene TRBV3-2) and TRBJ2-1; 9 nucleotides agree with TRBD2. The V gene's germline CDR1 is LGHDT and CDR2 YNNKEL (reference sequence). CDR3 length: 15 amino acids. V was pared by 5 bases and J by 2 bases, with 4 bases of the junction left unmatched. In DNA, the CDR3 is TGTGCCAGCAGCGTCAGCGGGAGGACCTACAATGAGCAGTTCTTC. Its translation is CASSVSGRTYNEQFF.

This clone was picked up many times. The V and J genes are TRBV2 and TRBJ1-5; the D gene is possibly TRBD1 (5 bases). Germline V lookup: CDR1 SNHLY, CDR2 FYNNEI. V lost 5 bases to trimming and J lost 1 base, with 21 bases between them. The CDR3 covers 18 residues. CDR3 nucleotides: TGTGCCAGCAGTACCGGCCCTGACGGAGGGGTAAGCAATCAGCCCCAGCATTTT. Its protein is CASSTGPDGGVSNQPQHF. The full variable domain, rest sourced from reference TRBV2 and TRBJ1-5, is EPEVTQTPSHQVTQMGQEVILRCVPISNHLYFYWYRQILGQKVEFLVSFYNNEISEKSEIFDDQFSVERPDGSNFTLKIRSTKLEDSAMYFCASSTGPDGGVSNQPQHFGDGTRLSIL.

This sequence joins TRBV28 and TRBJ2-7; a weak D match, TRBD2 (5 bases). The CDR3 loop spans 16 amino acids. V lost 5 bases and J 7 bases, leaving 24 bases between the germline ends. Germline CDR1 is MDHEN and CDR2 is SYDVKM. The CDR3 coding sequence is TGTGCCAGCAGTCCTTTCCTTACCGGGAACTTGAATGAGCAGTACTTC. This translates into CASSPFLTGNLNEQYF.

This chain links TRBV7-2 with TRBJ1-5, with no clear D. Germline CDR1 is SGHTA and CDR2 is FQGNSA. The CDR3 totals 14 residues. The V gene lost 5 bases and the J gene lost 8 bases, with 16 bases spanning the gap. CDR3 coding DNA: TGTGCCAGCAGCATCATAGGCGGGGAGGAGCCCCAGCATTTT. Translating gives CASSIIGGEEPQHF.

The chain is built from TRBV5-1 and TRBJ2-2; 8 bases fit TRBD1. Germline values: CDR1 SGHRS, CDR2 YFSETQ. With V trimmed by 3 bases and J by 5 bases, 12 bases remained unmatched. The CDR3 length is 17 residues. The CDR3 is CASSSRGQGAQTGELFF. Here the CDR3 DNA reads TGCGCCAGCAGCTCCCGTGGGCAGGGGGCGCAGACCGGGGAGCTGTTTTTT.

This clone has more than one count but fewer than ten. The CDR3: CASSFKADPSEKLFF. For the CDR3, the DNA is TGTGCCAGCAGCTTCAAGGCGGATCCCAGTGAAAAACTGTTTTTT. The rearrangement uses TRBV5-4 and TRBJ1-4; D is unclear. With 2 bases removed from V and 7 bases from J, the gap between germline ends came to 15 bases. The germline gives CDR1 SGHNT, CDR2 YYREEE (reference sequence). The CDR3 sequence is 15 residues long. Based on the CDR3 plus reference TRBV5-4 and TRBJ1-4, the full variable domain is ETGVTQSPTHLIKTRGQQVTLRCSSQSGHNTVSWYQQALGQGPQFIFQYYREEENGRGNFPPRFSGLQFPNYSSELNVNALELDDSALYLCASSFKADPSEKLFFGSGTQLSVL.

The chain combines TRBV2 with TRBJ1-6; D gene ambiguous. CDR1 is SNHLY and CDR2 is FYNNEI in the germline V gene. The ends were cut back, 4 bases at V and 0 bases at J, with 7 bases in the middle. This CDR3 region has 15 residues. Here the CDR3 reads CASSARSSYNSPLHF. The CDR3 DNA is TGTGCCAGCAGTGCCCGCAGCTCCTATAATTCACCCCTCCACTTT. Using reference TRBV2 and TRBJ1-6 for the parts outside the CDR3, the full variable domain is EPEVTQTPSHQVTQMGQEVILRCVPISNHLYFYWYRQILGQKVEFLVSFYNNEISEKSEIFDDQFSVERPDGSNFTLKIRSTKLEDSAMYFCASSARSSYNSPLHFGNGTRLTVT.

This rearrangement joins TRBV28 to TRBJ1-5, with TRBD1 matching 12 bases. V trimming: 6 bases; J trimming: 3 bases; junction bases outside the gene matches: 6. Germline V lookup: CDR1 MDHEN, CDR2 SYDVKM. CDR3 length equals 16 residues. CDR3 residues: CASSKGTGGPNQPQHF. The CDR3 DNA reads as TGTGCCAGCAGCAAAGGGACAGGGGGCCCCAATCAGCCCCAGCATTTT.

J is TRBJ2-3 and V is TRBV7-2, with a tentative D call TRBD2 (6 bases). The CDR3 contains 15 residues. Germline CDR1 SGHTA, CDR2 FQGNSA. Deletions cut 3 bases from V and 7 bases from J, with 17 bases between. The CDR3 reads CASSLRGGSEYTQYF. The DNA of the CDR3 is TGTGCCAGCAGCTTGCGGGGCGGATCCGAGTATACGCAGTATTTT.

The V call is TRBV7-8, the J call TRBJ1-5, with TRBD1 matching over 7 bases. With V trimmed by 5 bases and J by 6 bases, 10 bases remained unmatched. This CDR3 comprises 15 residues. Germline-derived CDR1 and CDR2 are SGHVS and FQNEAQ. Written as DNA, the CDR3 is TGTGCCAGCAGCGGACGACAGGGCTTATCTCAGCCCCAGCATTTT. Its translation is CASSGRQGLSQPQHF.

J is TRBJ1-6 and V is TRBV6-5; unclear D gene. The germline CDR1 and CDR2 sequences are MNHEY and SVGAGI. This CDR3 is built from 15 residues. The V and J ends lost 5 bases and 0 bases respectively, with 8 bases between them. The CDR3 reads CASSLDSSYNSPLHF. As DNA, the CDR3 is TGTGCCAGCAGTCTCGATAGCTCCTATAATTCACCCCTCCACTTT.

V is TRBV10-3 and J is TRBJ2-5; 13 bases map to TRBD2. The CDR3 runs 16 residues. From germline, CDR1 is ENHRY and CDR2 SYGVKD. The V segment lost 7 bases and the J segment 5 bases; nucleotides outside the gene matches: 10. The CDR3 reads CAITRGLAGDGETQYF. The CDR3, as DNA: TGTGCCATCACCAGAGGACTAGCGGGAGACGGCGAGACCCAGTACTTC.

The chain recombines TRBV6-5 with TRBJ2-3, with 9 nucleotides matching TRBD1. Germline lookup yields CDR1 MNHEY and CDR2 SVGAGI. Trimming at V came to 8 bases and at J to 3 bases, leaving 6 bases not matched to a gene. The CDR3 is 14 residues long. CDR3 region: CASSRDRETDTQYF. The CDR3 coding sequence is TGTGCCAGCTCTAGGGACAGGGAAACAGATACGCAGTATTTT.

The rearrangement links TRBV30 to TRBJ2-1; 8 bases line up with TRBD1. J lost 4 bases, V lost 4 bases, and 9 bases had no gene match. In germline, CDR1 is GTSNPN, CDR2 SVGIG (reference sequence). The CDR3 is 15 amino acids. The CDR3 DNA follows: TGTGCCTGGACCGTCGGGCAGGGGGCTTACAATGAGCAGTTCTTC. Translation gives CAWTVGQGAYNEQFF.